This T cell receptor (beta chain) originates from a study of patients and donors after allogeneic stem cell transplantation. TCRdb re-derived calls from the RT-PCR reads in MiXCR, one entry per CDR3 protein. This table holds over 150,000 distinct CDR3 sequences, about 30% found once. The CDR3 length is 15 residues. Germline CDR1 is SEHNR and CDR2 is FQNEAQ (reference sequence). V lost 0 bases and J lost 4; bases outside the gene matches: 1. In its sample, this clonotype was seen a few times. The clonotype originates from a human donor who was either an allogeneic HSCT recipient or a stem cell or donor lymphocyte infusion donor (not recorded which). It is not recorded whose cells these are; they may come from a transplant donor. The rearrangement links TRBV7-9 to TRBJ1-5; 9 nucleotides agree with TRBD1. Specimen: blood, either unsorted or a sorted T cell fraction (not recorded which). DNA of the CDR3: TGTGCCAGCAGCTTAGCGACAGGGGGTAATCAGCCCCAGCATTTT. Its protein is CASSLATGGNQPQHF.